The rows below give T cell receptor beta chains drawn from one sample of a study of blood T cells in healthy people across ages. TCRdb reprocessed the 5' RACE reads with MiXCR, giving one entry per CDR3 protein. The table records 350,000 to 450,000 distinct CDR3 sequences, roughly half of them present only once. Sequenced input: blood. All receptors derive from a man between 60 and 75 years old in good health. Each CDR3 is given with its conserved first and last residue. The D gene is left open where the match is weak. Clone size appears in some rows only: once, few, many, or a class for an expanded clone.

J | V | size | D | DNA | CDR3
TRBJ2-5 | TRBV21-1 | - | - | TGTGCCAGCAGCGAAGTTAAGAAGCGGAGGCAAGAAACCCAGTACTTC | CASSEVKKRRQETQYF
TRBJ2-3 | TRBV30 | - | - | TGTGCCTGGAGTGTACGGGTCAGTACAGATACGCAGTATTTT | CAWSVRVSTDTQYF
TRBJ2-1 | TRBV11-2 | few | - | TGTGCCAGCAGTCAGAGACGGGCGAGCCCCCCTTACAATGAGCAGTTCTTC | CASSQRRASPPYNEQFF
TRBJ2-3 | TRBV14 | - | - | TGTGCCAGCAGCCAATACGCCACAGATACGCAGTATTTT | CASSQYATDTQYF
TRBJ2-1 | TRBV25-1 | few | - | TGTGCCAGCAGACCGAAAGGGAGGATGGACAATGAGCAGTTCTTC | CASRPKGRMDNEQFF
TRBJ2-3 | TRBV24-1 | - | - | TGTGCCACCAGTGACCCAAGTAGGGGCGGGGCAGATACGCAGTATTTT | CATSDPSRGGADTQYF
TRBJ2-4 | TRBV12-5 | - | TRBD1 | TGTGCTAGTGGTTTGGCAACAGGGGGCGCTGGCAAAAACATTCAGTACTTC | CASGLATGGAGKNIQYF
TRBJ2-1 | TRBV6-4 | - | TRBD1 | TGTGCCAGCAGTGTCACAGGGAGGACAGGGGGACTGGCCTACAATGAGCAGTTCTTC | CASSVTGRTGGLAYNEQFF
TRBJ2-7 | TRBV12-3/TRBV12-4 | - | TRBD2 | TGTGCCAGCAGTCCCCAAGCGGGGATACTCTCCTACGAGCAGTACTTC | CASSPQAGILSYEQYF
TRBJ1-1 | TRBV29-1 | - | - | TGCAGCGTTGATCCTAGCAGTTTGAACACTGAAGCTTTCTTT | CSVDPSSLNTEAFF
TRBJ2-5 | TRBV10-3 | - | TRBD2 | TGTGCCATCAGTGAGGCGGGGGGCTACAATGAGCAGTACTTC | CAISEAGGYNEQYF
TRBJ2-3 | TRBV6-6 | once | - | TGTGCCAGCTCCCCCGGGGCAGGGAGGACAGATACGCAGTATTTT | CASSPGAGRTDTQYF
TRBJ2-5 | TRBV10-3 | - | - | TGTGCCATCAGTGAGGAGGGGGGGAAGACCCAGTACTTC | CAISEEGGKTQYF
TRBJ1-2 | TRBV5-1 | - | - | TGCGCCAGCAGCCGGCTGGGGGGCGGGGATGGCTACACCTTC | CASSRLGGGDGYTF
TRBJ1-4 | TRBV10-3 | - | TRBD1 | TGTGCCATCAGTGACAGGGGGAAACTGTTTTTT | CAISDRGKLFF
TRBJ2-1 | TRBV5-1 | - | TRBD2 | TGCGCCAGCAGCCCAACTAGCGGGAGGGCCAATGAGCAGTTCTTC | CASSPTSGRANEQFF
TRBJ2-2 | TRBV6-2/TRBV6-3 | - | TRBD2 | TGTGCCAGCAGTCGTACTCCGGGACTAGCGAGATTCACCGGGGAGCTGTTTTTT | CASSRTPGLARFTGELFF
TRBJ2-5 | TRBV12-3/TRBV12-4 | - | TRBD2 | TGTGCCAGCAGTAGCGGGGGAGGATCCGAGACCCAGTACTTC | CASSSGGGSETQYF
TRBJ1-2 | TRBV29-1 | - | - | TGCAGCGTTGCCGCAGGGAGGGACTATGGCTACACCTTC | CSVAAGRDYGYTF
TRBJ2-1 | TRBV3-1 | few | - | TGTGCCAGCAGCAATGGGAATGAGCAGTTCTTC | CASSNGNEQFF
TRBJ2-3 | TRBV29-1 | - | - | TGCAGCGCCGAGAAAGGGGCAGATACGCAGTATTTT | CSAEKGADTQYF
TRBJ2-1 | TRBV7-2 | few | - | TGTGCCAGCAGCTCTGAGAGAAATGAGCAGTTCTTC | CASSSERNEQFF
TRBJ2-5 | TRBV7-9 | few | TRBD1 | TGTGCCAGCAGCCGACCTGCGACAGGGGAAGAGACCCAGTACTTC | CASSRPATGEETQYF
TRBJ2-6 | TRBV2 | - | - | TGTGCCAGCAGACTGAACTCTGGGGCCAACGTCCTGACTTTC | CASRLNSGANVLTF
TRBJ1-2 | TRBV30 | - | - | TGTGCCTGGAGTACCCTCCGGGGTCGACCTGGCTACACCTTC | CAWSTLRGRPGYTF
TRBJ2-3 | TRBV6-5 | - | TRBD1 | TGTGCCAGCATCGGACAGGGGGCGCGAGGAGATACGCAGTATTTT | CASIGQGARGDTQYF
TRBJ2-3 | TRBV10-3 | - | TRBD2 | TGTGCCATCAGTGAACTAGCGCGCACAGATACGCAGTATTTT | CAISELARTDTQYF
TRBJ2-5 | TRBV7-3 | - | TRBD2 | TGTGCCAGCAGCCTCGGTCCTAGCGGGAGGGGGTTCCAAGAGACCCAGTACTTC | CASSLGPSGRGFQETQYF
TRBJ2-7 | TRBV4-2 | - | - | TGTGCCAGCAGCCAAGATCCGGCTATCAGCGGGCAGTACTTC | CASSQDPAISGQYF
TRBJ2-7 | TRBV6-6 | - | TRBD1 | TGTGCCAGCAGTCCCCGGGGACAGATATACGAGCAGTACTTC | CASSPRGQIYEQYF
TRBJ2-1 | TRBV24-1 | - | - | TGTGCCACCAGTGAAATCCGGGGGGCGGCCAATGAGCAGTTCTTC | CATSEIRGAANEQFF
TRBJ2-3 | TRBV7-7 | - | TRBD1 | TGTGCTAGCAGCTCGACAGGGGTCAGCACAGATACGCAGTATTTT | CASSSTGVSTDTQYF
TRBJ2-6 | TRBV6-1 | - | - | TGTGCCAGCCGCAGGTCGGCAGGGGTGAATCCTGGGGCCAACGTCCTGACTTTC | CASRRSAGVNPGANVLTF
TRBJ2-7 | TRBV12-3/TRBV12-4 | - | - | TGTGCCAGCAGTCCGGGACCGTACCCGAGTTCCTACGAGCAGTACTTC | CASSPGPYPSSYEQYF
TRBJ2-3 | TRBV10-3 | - | TRBD2 | TGTGCCATCAGTGAAGTACTAGCGGGAGGCTCATCCAAGAATACGCAGTATTTT | CAISEVLAGGSSKNTQYF
TRBJ2-5 | TRBV5-1 | few | TRBD2 | TGCGCCAGCAGCTTGGCCAGCGGGGAAGAGACCCAGTACTTC | CASSLASGEETQYF
TRBJ2-1 | TRBV2 | few | - | TGTGCCAGCAAGACAAACGACAATGAGCAGTTCTTC | CASKTNDNEQFF
TRBJ2-3 | TRBV9 | few | TRBD1 | TGTGCCAGCAGCGCTACGACAGGGGGAAGGACAGATACGCAGTATTTT | CASSATTGGRTDTQYF
TRBJ2-5 | TRBV7-2 | once | TRBD1 | TGTGCCAGCAGCAATCGACAGGGTTCGAAGACCCAGTACTTC | CASSNRQGSKTQYF
TRBJ2-3 | TRBV29-1 | few | - | TGCAGCGTTATTCTAAGGGGAGATACGCAGTATTTT | CSVILRGDTQYF
TRBJ2-7 | TRBV20-1 | few | TRBD2 | TGCAGTGCTAGAGTTGCGGGAGTCTACGAGCAGTACTTC | CSARVAGVYEQYF
TRBJ2-5 | TRBV20-1 | few | - | TGCAGTGCTACAGTACCTAACCCCCAGTCACAAGAGACCCAGTACTTC | CSATVPNPQSQETQYF
TRBJ2-5 | TRBV20-1 | - | - | TGCAGTGCTAGTGTGTACCAAGAGACCCAGTACTTC | CSASVYQETQYF
TRBJ2-7 | TRBV7-9 | - | TRBD1 | TGTGCCAGCATCTCCGGGACAGGGGGTGGATGGGGGCCTCTTAATGAGCAGTACTTC | CASISGTGGGWGPLNEQYF
TRBJ1-6 | TRBV7-9 | many | - | TGTGCCAGCAGCCCCCAGGGGTATAATTCACCCCTCCACTTT | CASSPQGYNSPLHF
TRBJ1-6 | TRBV5-8 | few | - | TGTGCCAGCAGCGGTGCCGGGGGAGTATCGTCACCCCTCCACTTT | CASSGAGGVSSPLHF
TRBJ1-5 | TRBV7-2 | - | TRBD1 | TGTGCCAGCAGCGCGACAGGGAGTTATCAGCCCCAGCATTTT | CASSATGSYQPQHF
TRBJ2-7 | TRBV29-1 | - | TRBD1 | TGCAGCGTTGGCGTGGGACAGTCGTTCTCCTACGAGCAGTACTTC | CSVGVGQSFSYEQYF
TRBJ2-5 | TRBV10-2 | - | TRBD1 | TGCGCCAGCGCGGGGACAGGGGGCAAGACCCAGTACTTC | CASAGTGGKTQYF
TRBJ2-7 | TRBV20-1 | - | - | TGCAGTGCTAGAGAGAGGTTCTCCTACGAGCAGTACTTC | CSARERFSYEQYF